This TCR beta chain was identified during a study of beta chain features in type 1 diabetes. Study results and limitations: Insertions at VDJ junctions were less frequent in type 1 diabetes patients. These patients also deleted more nucleotides at the same junctions. With patients and controls alike, PCR might favor shorter templates to an equal degree.

On this clone itself: The antigen remains unidentified.

TCRB transcripts that were expressed got sequenced, as all of the isolated RNA had been reverse transcribed. Generated by immunoSEQ multiplex PCR, the TCRdb table keeps only in-frame clones and is missing some. The profile shows 350,000 to 450,000 clones, approximately 15% of them singletons. Sequenced sample: naive CD4+ T cells from blood. This receptor was identified in a young woman in good health.

In nucleotides, the CDR3 is TGCGCCAGCAGCTTAGGAGGGTATGCGGGGAATGAGCAGTTCTTC. Residues: CASSLGGYAGNEQFF. The chain employs TRBV5-1 and TRBJ2-1; D is perhaps TRBD2 (6 bases). CDR3 length: 15 residues. Per the germline V gene, CDR1 is SGHRS and CDR2 is YFSETQ. The V end lost 2 bases, the J end lost 7 bases, and 16 bases lay between the germline ends.